The 21 T cell receptor beta chains reported below all come from one sample, sequenced in a study of blood T cell repertoires in COVID-19 (dated by TCRdb to the early 2020s). Library preparation employed the immunoSEQ multiplex PCR assay. TCRdb holds this immuneACCESS table with in-frame rearrangements only. Some clones are missing; in checked studies, unresolved V genes explain under half, and the rest has no known cause. The sample table contains some 190,000 clones; only one count was recorded for approximately 81% of them. The ten largest clones represent less than 5.5% of the sample. The sample was peripheral blood. The origin of the receptors is a woman over 75 with acute or convalescent COVID-19.

V is TRBV30 and J is TRBJ2-2; TRBD2 agrees at 7 bases. J gave up 0 bases and V 2 bases, and 12 bases lay outside the gene matches. Germline V gene lookup returns CDR1 GTSNPN and CDR2 SVGIG (reference sequence). The CDR3 extends over 18 amino acids. The CDR3 region has the DNA TGTGCCTGGAGTACACGTACTAGCGAGAGCGCGAACACCGGGGAGCTGTTTTTT. This encodes CAWSTRTSESANTGELFF.

The rearrangement links TRBV19 to TRBJ2-1; 9 bases match TRBD2. The CDR3 runs 14 residues. J was trimmed by 8 bases and V by 3 bases; bases with no gene match: 5. Germline V gene lookup returns CDR1 LNHDA and CDR2 SQIVND (reference sequence). For the CDR3, the DNA is TGTGCCAGTAGTATGCCTAGCGGGACCCATGAGCAGTTCTTC. Residues: CASSMPSGTHEQFF.

This clone showed up many times. This chain links TRBV28 with TRBJ1-5; weak D call: TRBD1 (6 bases). CDR1 and CDR2 (germline): MDHEN, SYDVKM. The V end was cut by 6 bases, the J end by 3 bases, with 15 bases between. The CDR3 sequence is 15 residues long. In nucleotides, the CDR3 is TGTGCCAGCAGATATACAGGGAATCTCAATCAGCCCCAGCATTTT. Protein: CASRYTGNLNQPQHF.

The chain employs TRBV9 and TRBJ1-5; tentatively, D is TRBD1 (6 bases). V dropped 0 bases and J dropped 8 bases, with 12 bases sitting between them. The CDR3 consists of 14 residues. Germline-derived CDR1 and CDR2 are SGDLS and YYNGEE. This CDR3 reads CASSVAGGGEPQHF. Written as DNA, the CDR3 is TGTGCCAGCAGCGTAGCCGGAGGGGGGGAGCCCCAGCATTTT.

V gene TRBV5-6 combines with J gene TRBJ2-3, with D possibly TRBD1 on 5 matching bases. This CDR3 contains 13 residues. Germline CDR1 SGHDT, CDR2 YYEEEE. Deletions cut 2 bases from V and 4 bases from J, with 8 bases between. For the CDR3, the DNA is TGTGCCAGCAGCTTCAGGGTGGCAGATACGCAGTATTTT. Protein sequence: CASSFRVADTQYF.

This chain's CDR3 is CASSHGLESYNEQFF. The CDR3 DNA reads as TGCGCCAGCAGCCACGGACTAGAAAGCTACAATGAGCAGTTCTTC. The V gene is TRBV4-3, the J gene TRBJ2-1; 7 bases map to TRBD2. CDR1 is LGHNA and CDR2 is YSLEER in the germline V gene. This CDR3 spans 15 amino acids. V was pared by 3 bases and J by 3 bases, with 5 bases of the junction left unmatched.

The chain uses TRBV19 and TRBJ2-7; possible D gene TRBD1, 5 bases. The germline V gene encodes CDR1 LNHDA and CDR2 SQIVND (reference sequence). V was clipped by 6 bases and J by 2 bases, with 11 bases between them. CDR3 size: 13 residues. In DNA form, the CDR3 reads TGTGCCAGTAGCCTTGACAGTGCCTACGAGCAGTACTTC. Residues: CASSLDSAYEQYF.

This clone has only a few counts. This sequence joins TRBV7-2 and TRBJ2-7, with 7 bases aligning to TRBD2. Germline V gene sequence: CDR1 SGHTA, CDR2 FQGNSA. The CDR3 extends over 15 amino acids. J was trimmed by 3 bases and V by 2 bases; bases with no gene match: 7. As DNA, the CDR3 is TGTGCCAGCAGCTTATTGCGGGAGCCAAACTACGAGCAGTACTTC. Translation gives CASSLLREPNYEQYF.

The V gene is TRBV30, the J gene TRBJ1-5; 9 nucleotides align to TRBD1. This CDR3 region has 16 residues. Trimming cost V 0 bases and J 3 bases; bases outside gene matches: 6. Germline values: CDR1 GTSNPN, CDR2 SVGIG (reference sequence). The CDR3 loop reads CAWSVRQGVFNQPQHF. The CDR3 DNA reads as TGTGCCTGGAGTGTACGACAGGGGGTCTTCAATCAGCCCCAGCATTTT.

The CDR3 DNA follows: TGTGCCAGCAGCTTATACGAGGGGACTTTAAGCGATGAGCAGTTCTTC. Protein product: CASSLYEGTLSDEQFF. V and J are TRBV7-9 and TRBJ2-1, with a weak D call TRBD2 (6 bases). Per germline, CDR1 SEHNR and CDR2 FQNEAQ (reference sequence). Trimming took 2 bases from V and 8 from J, leaving 19 bases between them. CDR3 size: 16 residues.

V usage is TRBV7-2 and J usage is TRBJ1-3; the D gene is possibly TRBD1 (5 bases). Germline CDR1 reads SGHTA; CDR2 reads FQGNSA. V was shortened by 2 bases and J by 2 bases, with 10 bases between the two germline ends. The CDR3 length is 15 residues. The CDR3 reads CASSLSSRAGNTIYF. In nucleotides, the CDR3 is TGTGCCAGCAGCTTATCTTCCAGGGCTGGAAACACCATATATTTT. Combining the CDR3 with reference TRBV7-2 and TRBJ1-3 gives the whole variable domain GAGVSQSPSNKVTEKGKDVELRCDPISGHTALYWYRQSLGQGLEFLIYFQGNSAPDKSGLPSDRFSAERTGGSVSTLTIQRTQQEDSAVYLCASSLSSRAGNTIYFGEGSWLTVV.

The rearrangement links TRBV28 to TRBJ1-5, with no clear D. CDR1 is MDHEN and CDR2 is SYDVKM in the germline V gene. This CDR3 region has 15 residues. The V gene lost 6 bases and the J gene lost 2 bases, with 14 bases spanning the gap. This CDR3 reads CASSSGFRGNQPQHF. CDR3 DNA sequence: TGTGCCAGCAGCTCCGGATTCCGGGGCAATCAGCCCCAGCATTTT.

The genes are TRBV3-1 (or the pseudogene TRBV3-2) and TRBJ1-2, with 11 bases matching TRBD1. CDR1 is LGHDT, CDR2 YNNKEL, per germline (reference sequence). The CDR3 contains 15 residues. J was trimmed by 4 bases and V by 4 bases; bases with no gene match: 5. The DNA for the CDR3 is TGTGCCAGCAGCCCACCCGGGACAGGGGGCTATGGCTACACCTTC. Amino acids: CASSPPGTGGYGYTF.

V is TRBV4-3 and J is TRBJ1-2; unclear D gene. The V gene's germline CDR1 is LGHNA and CDR2 YSLEER. Trimming shortened V by 1 base and J by 4 bases, and 10 bases separated the two germline ends. The CDR3 consists of 14 residues. CDR3 coding DNA: TGCGCCAGCAGCCAAGGGATCAGAGGCTATGGCTACACCTTC. Amino acids: CASSQGIRGYGYTF.

The V and J genes are TRBV19 and TRBJ2-3, with D unclear. The CDR3 contains 13 residues. From germline, CDR1 is LNHDA and CDR2 SQIVND (reference sequence). V was trimmed by 3 bases and J by 3 bases, leaving 7 bases between them. CDR3 residues: CASSMSRTDTQYF. The DNA of the CDR3 is TGTGCCAGTAGTATGTCGCGAACAGATACGCAGTATTTT.

The rearrangement links TRBV2 to TRBJ1-5; D gene ambiguous. This CDR3 is built from 15 residues. With 3 bases removed from V and 4 bases from J, the gap between germline ends came to 13 bases. Germline CDR1 reads SNHLY; CDR2 reads FYNNEI. The CDR3 DNA sequence: TGTGCCAGCAGTGATCCGCGAGGCAAAAATCAGCCCCAGCATTTT. Protein sequence: CASSDPRGKNQPQHF.

A few counts support this clone. V is TRBV18 and J is TRBJ2-5; tentatively, D is TRBD1 (5 bases). In germline, CDR1 is KGHSH, CDR2 LQKENI. Trimming removed 3 bases from V and 7 bases from J, with 12 bases in between. The CDR3 is 13 residues long. The CDR3 is CASSPPERGTQYF. As DNA, the CDR3 is TGTGCCAGCTCACCGCCCGAAAGGGGGACCCAGTACTTC.

The rearrangement links TRBV30 to TRBJ2-1; 7 bases are shared with TRBD2. Germline CDR1 is GTSNPN and CDR2 is SVGIG (reference sequence). The J segment lost 9 bases and the V segment lost 3 bases, leaving 11 bases of the junction unmatched. The CDR3 totals 14 residues. The CDR3 spells CAWSLLAGAVEQFF. DNA of the CDR3: TGTGCCTGGAGCCTACTCGCGGGAGCGGTTGAGCAGTTCTTC.

The chain uses TRBV5-8 and TRBJ1-1, with TRBD1 matching over 9 bases. This CDR3 has 14 amino acids. The germline V gene has CDR1 SGHTS and CDR2 YDEGEE. J was trimmed by 5 bases and V by 4 bases; bases with no gene match: 6. CDR3 nucleotides: TGTGCCAGCAGCCTCGGGACAGGGCGGACTGAAGCTTTCTTT. As protein: CASSLGTGRTEAFF.

J is TRBJ2-1 and V is TRBV2; D may be TRBD2 (5 bases). V was cut by 7 bases and J by 9 bases, with 13 bases left in between. Germline CDR1 reads SNHLY; CDR2 reads FYNNEI. The CDR3 has 12 amino acids. In DNA form, the CDR3 reads TGTGCCAGCAAGCTTGCTCGGGGTGAGCAGTTCTTC. This codes for CASKLARGEQFF.

The chain joins TRBV5-1 to TRBJ2-1; 9 bases are shared with TRBD2. The V and J ends lost 2 bases and 5 bases, in that order; junction bases with no gene match: 2. Per the germline V gene, CDR1 is SGHRS and CDR2 is YFSETQ. CDR3 length equals 14 residues. The CDR3 DNA follows: TGCGCCAGCAGCTTCGGGACTAGCAACAATGAGCAGTTCTTC. Amino acid sequence: CASSFGTSNNEQFF. The whole variable domain, filled in from reference TRBV5-1 and TRBJ2-1, reads KAGVTQTPRYLIKTRGQQVTLSCSPISGHRSVSWYQQTPGQGLQFLFEYFSETQRNKGNFPGRFSGRQFSNSRSEMNVSTLELGDSALYLCASSFGTSNNEQFFGPGTRLTVL.